Presented here are 2 T cell receptor beta chains from one specimen sequenced in a study of blood T cell repertoires in COVID-19. The protocol was immunoSEQ multiplex PCR, while the TCRdb copy is restricted to in-frame clones and leaves out a portion. The sample shows about 280,000 clones, roughly 80% of them seen only once. Sequencing was carried out using PBMCs or T cells enriched from blood (not recorded which). The receptors come from a man in his forties or fifties who had been exposed to COVID-19.

This CDR3 reads CASGQGALGGNTEAFF. In DNA form, the CDR3 reads TGTGCTAGTGGGCAGGGGGCGCTGGGAGGGAACACTGAAGCTTTCTTT. The chain links TRBV12-5 to TRBJ1-1; 8 bases agree with TRBD1. J gave up 1 base and V 6 bases, and 10 bases lay outside the gene matches. The CDR3 extends over 16 amino acids. Germline-derived CDR1 and CDR2 are LGHNT and FRNRAP.

The V and J genes are TRBV6-5 and TRBJ2-7, with D maybe TRBD1 (6 bases). Germline CDR1 is MNHEY and CDR2 is SVGAGI. The CDR3 sequence is 15 residues long. Trimming removed 0 bases at V and 6 bases at J, with 15 bases between. The CDR3 loop reads CASSYSTGGLSEQYF. As DNA, the CDR3 is TGTGCCAGCAGTTACTCGACTGGGGGCCTGAGCGAGCAGTACTTC.